These 3 T cell receptor beta chains came from one sample sequenced in a study of shared clonotypes between healthy human individuals. Profiled with immunoSEQ multiplex PCR; TCRdb holds only in-frame clones, not every one. The sample has 2 million to 2.5 million clones, around 95% seen once. Sequencing was done on a sample of naive CD4+ T cells sorted from blood. Sample subset: CD45RA+ positively selected. The receptor source for this set is a man between 18 and 35 years old in good health.

The chain uses TRBV25-1 and TRBJ2-5; TRBD2 is a possible D gene (6 bases). V lost 2 bases and J 4 bases, leaving 17 bases between the germline ends. CDR1 and CDR2 from the germline V gene are MGHDK and SYGVNS. CDR3 length: 16 residues. The CDR3 coding sequence is TGTGCCAGCAGTGAAACGCGAGCCGGAGGGGTAGAGACCCAGTACTTC. Amino acids: CASSETRAGGVETQYF.

This chain joins TRBV11-3 and TRBJ2-7; the D is unclear. The germline V and J ends were trimmed by 10 bases and 0 bases, with 19 bases remaining between them. Germline V gene data show CDR1 as SGHNT and CDR2 as YENEEA. The CDR3 runs 15 residues. In nucleotides, the CDR3 is TGTGCCAAAAAGGGCCCGACCAGATGCTCCTACGAGCAGTACTTC. This sequence encodes CAKKGPTRCSYEQYF.

The rearrangement joins TRBV7-8 to TRBJ2-2, with D possibly TRBD1 on 5 matching bases. Trimming pared 8 bases from V and 3 bases from J, leaving 10 bases between. CDR3 length equals 13 residues. The germline CDR1 and CDR2 sequences are SGHVS and FQNEAQ. The CDR3 DNA reads as TGTGCCAGCGCAGGCAGGGACACCGGGGAGCTGTTTTTT. Its protein product is CASAGRDTGELFF. The full variable domain, rest sourced from reference TRBV7-8 and TRBJ2-2, is GAGVSQSPRYKVAKRGQDVALRCDPISGHVSLFWYQQALGQGPEFLTYFQNEAQLDKSGLPSDRFFAERPEGSVSTLKIQRTQQEDSAVYLCASAGRDTGELFFGEGSRLTVL.